The 13 T cell receptor beta chains given below trace back to one sample, sequenced in a study of cytomegalovirus exposure and HLA in healthy donors (dated 2017 in TCRdb). The library came from the immunoSEQ multiplex PCR assay. A mixture of 60 forward primers for TCR Vbeta segments and 13 reverse primers for TCR Jbeta segments was used in the multiplex PCR. This is the immuneACCESS table as TCRdb keeps it, with only in-frame sequences that have V and J called. A part of the clones is gone; compared with another copy, unresolved V genes explain less than half, and the rest is unexplained. Present in this sample are under 300,000 clones, about nine tenths of which were seen just once. The ten largest make up 1.7% of the sample. The sample was PBMCs. Source of these receptors: a girl aged 2 to 9 in good health and CMV-seronegative.

The chain links TRBV11-2 to TRBJ1-2; 9 positions agree with TRBD1. Trimming took 0 bases from V and 5 from J; bases not matched to a gene: 7. The CDR3 contains 16 residues. The germline gives CDR1 SGHAT, CDR2 FQNNGV. The CDR3 coding sequence is TGTGCCAGCAGCTTAGATTTACAGGGGGCGACGTATGGCTACACCTTC. This translates into CASSLDLQGATYGYTF. The full variable domain, completed using reference TRBV11-2 and TRBJ1-2, is EAGVAQSPRYKIIEKRQSVAFWCNPISGHATLYWYQQILGQGPKLLIQFQNNGVVDDSQLPKDRFSAERLKGVDSTLKIQPAKLEDSAVYLCASSLDLQGATYGYTFGSGTRLTVV.

The chain employs TRBV6-4 and TRBJ2-1, with D perhaps matching TRBD1 (5 bases). In germline, CDR1 is MRHNA, CDR2 SNTAGT. The ends were cut back, 6 bases at V and 9 bases at J, with 24 bases in the middle. CDR3 length: 16 amino acids. The CDR3 DNA reads as TGTGCCAGCAGCTCAGGGTCTCCCCTCTACACCGGTGAGCAGTTCTTC. Protein: CASSSGSPLYTGEQFF.

The chain joins TRBV6-1 to TRBJ1-1; 9 bases are shared with TRBD1. J lost 3 bases, V lost 8 bases, and 10 bases had no gene match. Germline V gene lookup returns CDR1 MNHNS and CDR2 SASEGT. This CDR3 is built from 15 residues. CDR3 in amino acids: CASGKNRGQDTEAFF. Written as DNA, the CDR3 is TGTGCCAGCGGAAAGAACAGGGGGCAAGACACTGAAGCTTTCTTT.

This chain uses TRBV28 with TRBJ1-1, with D possibly being TRBD1 (6 bases). Germline V gene sequence: CDR1 MDHEN, CDR2 SYDVKM. The CDR3 sequence is 15 residues long. V was clipped by 3 bases and J by 1 base, with 12 bases between them. The CDR3 sequence: CASSFPGTTNTEAFF. The CDR3 DNA is TGTGCCAGCAGTTTCCCCGGGACAACGAACACTGAAGCTTTCTTT.

The V gene is TRBV9, the J gene TRBJ1-1; D is uncertain. CDR3 length: 17 amino acids. V lost 0 bases and J lost 8, with 23 bases in between. CDR1 is SGDLS and CDR2 is YYNGEE in the germline V gene. The CDR3 is CASSVEVGGNRLGEAFF. The CDR3 DNA sequence: TGTGCCAGCAGCGTAGAGGTAGGAGGGAACAGACTAGGAGAAGCTTTCTTT.

The chain combines TRBV9 with TRBJ1-4; D remains ambiguous. This CDR3 is 15 amino acids long. V lost 5 bases and J 6 bases, leaving 17 bases between the germline ends. The germline gives CDR1 SGDLS, CDR2 YYNGEE. CDR3: CASRASEGSDEKLFF. CDR3 in DNA: TGTGCCAGCAGAGCCTCCGAAGGGAGCGATGAAAAACTGTTTTTT.

V is TRBV6-4 and J is TRBJ2-7; 7 positions agree with TRBD1. Germline V gene data show CDR1 as MRHNA and CDR2 as SNTAGT. The V and J ends lost 6 bases and 0 bases, in that order; junction bases with no gene match: 8. The CDR3 runs to 15 residues. In DNA, the CDR3 is TGTGCCAGCAGCCCAACAGGGGCACCCTCCTACGAGCAGTACTTC. Protein: CASSPTGAPSYEQYF.

The gene calls are TRBV19 and TRBJ1-5; no reliable D call. Germline assignment: CDR1 LNHDA and CDR2 SQIVND (reference sequence). This CDR3 is 14 amino acids long. Trimming took 10 bases from V and 0 from J, leaving 13 bases between them. CDR3 nucleotide sequence: TGTGCCACCGGAGTTTTAGCTAGCAATCAGCCCCAGCATTTT. Protein product: CATGVLASNQPQHF.

V is TRBV13 and J is TRBJ1-1; TRBD1 might be the D (5 bases). The germline gives CDR1 PRHDT, CDR2 FYEKMQ (reference sequence). There are 17 residues in the CDR3. The ends were cut back, 5 bases at V and 5 bases at J, with 24 bases in the middle. The CDR3 region is CASSPRGISGEGTEAFF. CDR3 nucleotide sequence: TGTGCCAGCAGCCCGAGAGGTATTTCGGGGGAAGGAACTGAAGCTTTCTTT.

The V and J genes are TRBV5-1 and TRBJ2-7; 12 bases match TRBD2. V lost 3 bases to trimming and J lost 1 base; unmatched junction nucleotides: 11. Germline-derived CDR1 and CDR2 are SGHRS and YFSETQ. CDR3 length: 18 residues. This CDR3 reads CASSYGLAGLPTSYEQYF. The DNA of the CDR3 is TGCGCCAGCAGCTACGGACTAGCGGGGCTCCCGACTTCCTACGAGCAGTACTTC.

The rearrangement uses TRBV25-1 and TRBJ1-2, with D unresolved. V dropped 2 bases and J dropped 5 bases, with 6 bases sitting between them. The CDR3 consists of 12 residues. Germline assignment: CDR1 MGHDK and CDR2 SYGVNS. The CDR3 region is CASSEGRYGYTF. The CDR3 DNA reads as TGTGCCAGCAGTGAAGGCAGATATGGCTACACCTTC.

In nucleotides, the CDR3 is TGTGCCAGCAGCTTCCCGGGACAGGGGGCCTACGAGCAGTACTTC. Its translation is CASSFPGQGAYEQYF. The chain has TRBV5-4 and TRBJ2-7; TRBD1 agrees at 11 bases. The CDR3 loop spans 15 amino acids. J was trimmed by 2 bases and V by 2 bases; bases with no gene match: 3. Germline CDR1 reads SGHNT; CDR2 reads YYREEE (reference sequence).

Only one count was recorded for this clone. The CDR3 nucleotides are TGTGCCAGCAGCCCAGGTCACAATGAGCAGTTCTTC. The encoded protein is CASSPGHNEQFF. This chain links TRBV7-9 with TRBJ2-1, with unresolved D. Looked up from germline, CDR1 is SEHNR and CDR2 is FQNEAQ (reference sequence). The CDR3 runs to 12 residues. Deletions cut 5 bases from V and 5 bases from J, with 7 bases between.